This T cell receptor (beta chain) was captured by sequencing in a study of blood T cell repertoires in COVID-19 (dated by TCRdb to 2019 to 2021). Broadly, across the study: The collaborator samples originated in the United States, Italy and Spain and spanned the acute and convalescent phases of COVID-19. The prospective study material was composed of cDNA or gDNA derived from T cells, B-cell-depleted T cells, or PBMCs. The dataset comprised deeply sampled blood TCRbeta repertoires from subjects exposed to, actively infected with, or recovered from COVID-19. The repertoires were released in a freely available public database intended as a resource for research on the immune response to SARS-CoV-2. The samples were drawn from the first 160 participants of the ongoing ImmuneRACE study and from 1,200 or so subjects provided by 6 global collaborators. Nearly every sample came with metadata listing a de-identified subject ID, COVID-19 status, age in years and sex. Where available, HLA class I and class II types were obtained from metadata supplied by the sample provider rather than from assay-based typing.

The immunoSEQ Assay, a bias-controlled multiplex PCR, was used to amplify TCRbeta CDR3 regions from genomic DNA. The authors' pipeline ran thus. The number of nucleated cells in each sample was estimated from the amplification of reference gene primers within the assay. To quantify the absolute abundance of each unique TCRbeta CDR3 rearrangement, sequence reads were collapsed and filtered. Productive Simpson clonality was computed per sample as the square root of Simpson's diversity index over productive rearrangements. TCRdb stores this immuneACCESS table with in-frame sequences only. Part of the clones is absent; in the studies checked, under half of the shortfall reflects unresolved V genes, and no reason is known for the rest. V, J and clone size derive from that table, while D and trimming were established from the DNA sequence. A total of roughly 250,000 clones appear in this sample, around 85% of them only once. More than 4% of the sample goes to the ten largest clones.

General findings and caveats noted by the study authors: Clinical and demographic metadata were provided uncurated, with the amount varying by source and participant.

In the prospective study, participants were about 18 to 90 years old, resided in 24 geographic areas of the United States, and were enrolled through a virtual design. To assign participants to cohorts, the prospective study relied on clinical history that participants themselves reported in a screening survey and a study questionnaire. Recovered participants in ImmuneRACE Cohort 3 were defined by two consecutive negative NP/OP PCR tests, clearance by a healthcare professional, or resolution of symptoms. In the prospective study, whole blood, serum and a nasopharyngeal or oropharyngeal swab were collected from each participant by mobile phlebotomists. Participants in the prospective study had the option to provide additional blood draws and questionnaires over a roughly two-month period. Blood samples from the prospective study were shipped frozen or at room temperature prior to DNA extraction.

Notes on this clone: Its antigen is currently not known. One base away there is no much larger clone; base qualities are not given.

Measured from the cysteine to the phenylalanine, the CDR3 is 17 residues long. The CDR3 DNA has 51 bases and is translated from base 1. From V the trimming removes 9 bases and from J it removes 2 bases, while the gene matches leave 18 bases of the junction unaccounted for. Looking up the germline V gene (reference sequence) yields CDR1 SEHNR and CDR2 FQNEAQ. The TCR sequence derives from a woman in her 30s who had recovered from COVID-19. The sample consisted of PBMCs or T cells enriched from blood (not recorded which). The chain is encoded by TRBV7-9 joined to TRBJ1-2; TRBD1 agrees with 7 junctional bases. In nucleotides, the sequence is TGTGCCAGTAGACCAGGTGGCCGGGACAGATCCAACTATGGCTACACCTTC. Its product reads: CASRPGGRDRSNYGYTF.